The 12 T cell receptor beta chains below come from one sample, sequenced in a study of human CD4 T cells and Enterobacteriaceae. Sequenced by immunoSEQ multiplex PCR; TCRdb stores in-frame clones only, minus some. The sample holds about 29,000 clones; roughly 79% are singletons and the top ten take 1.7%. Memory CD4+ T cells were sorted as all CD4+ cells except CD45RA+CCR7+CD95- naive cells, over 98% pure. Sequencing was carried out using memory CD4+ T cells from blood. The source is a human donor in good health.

The CDR3 coding sequence is TGTGCCAGCAGTGCAGGGGGCAGGGGCTACACCTTC. Translating it yields CASSAGGRGYTF. The chain is built from TRBV2 and TRBJ1-2, with TRBD1 matching 8 bases. CDR3 size: 12 residues. V lost 4 bases and J lost 8; bases outside the gene matches: 3. The V gene's germline CDR1 is SNHLY and CDR2 FYNNEI.

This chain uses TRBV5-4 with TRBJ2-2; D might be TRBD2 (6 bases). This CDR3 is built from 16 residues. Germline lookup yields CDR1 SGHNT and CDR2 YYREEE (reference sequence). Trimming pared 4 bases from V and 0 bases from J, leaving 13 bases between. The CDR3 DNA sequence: TGTGCCAGCAGCGCGGGACTCAACGCGAACACCGGGGAGCTGTTTTTT. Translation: CASSAGLNANTGELFF.

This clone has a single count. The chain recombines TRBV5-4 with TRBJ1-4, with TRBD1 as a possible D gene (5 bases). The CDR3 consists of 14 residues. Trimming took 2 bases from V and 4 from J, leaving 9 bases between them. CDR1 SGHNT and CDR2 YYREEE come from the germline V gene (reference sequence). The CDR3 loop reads CASSFGGGNEKLFF. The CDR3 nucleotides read TGTGCCAGCAGCTTCGGGGGGGGTAATGAAAAACTGTTTTTT.

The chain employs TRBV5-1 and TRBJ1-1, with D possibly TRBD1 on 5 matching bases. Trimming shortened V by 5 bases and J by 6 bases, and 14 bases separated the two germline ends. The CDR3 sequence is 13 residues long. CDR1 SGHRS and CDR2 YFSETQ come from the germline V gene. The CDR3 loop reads CASRTNPGAEAFF. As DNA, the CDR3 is TGCGCCAGCAGAACGAACCCGGGGGCTGAAGCTTTCTTT.

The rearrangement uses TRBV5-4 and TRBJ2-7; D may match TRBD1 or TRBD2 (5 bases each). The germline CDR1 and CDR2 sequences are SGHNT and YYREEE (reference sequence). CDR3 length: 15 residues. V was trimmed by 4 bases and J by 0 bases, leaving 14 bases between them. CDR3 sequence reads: CASSQTTGASYEQYF. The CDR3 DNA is TGTGCCAGCAGCCAAACTACCGGGGCCTCCTACGAGCAGTACTTC.

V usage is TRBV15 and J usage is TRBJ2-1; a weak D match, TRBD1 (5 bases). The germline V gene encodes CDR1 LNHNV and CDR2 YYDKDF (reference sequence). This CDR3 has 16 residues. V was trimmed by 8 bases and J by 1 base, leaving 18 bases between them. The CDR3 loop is CATEPFGRGSYNEQFF. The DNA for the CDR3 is TGTGCCACCGAACCCTTCGGAAGGGGATCCTACAATGAGCAGTTCTTC. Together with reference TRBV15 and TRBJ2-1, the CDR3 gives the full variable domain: DAMVIQNPRYQVTQFGKPVTLSCSQTLNHNVMYWYQQKSSQAPKLLFHYYDKDFNNEADTPDNFQSRRPNTSFCFLDIRSPGLGDTAMYLCATEPFGRGSYNEQFFGPGTRLTVL.

This CDR3 is CASGLALVFEQGGPRGRFAEAFF. The CDR3 DNA is TGTGCTAGTGGTTTGGCCCTGGTTTTTGAACAGGGGGGGCCCCGCGGCAGGTTCGCTGAAGCTTTCTTT. The chain joins TRBV12-5 to TRBJ1-1; 8 bases are a match to TRBD1. With V trimmed by 1 base and J by 6 bases, 31 bases remained unmatched. Germline V gene data show CDR1 as LGHNT and CDR2 as FRNRAP. This CDR3 region has 23 residues.

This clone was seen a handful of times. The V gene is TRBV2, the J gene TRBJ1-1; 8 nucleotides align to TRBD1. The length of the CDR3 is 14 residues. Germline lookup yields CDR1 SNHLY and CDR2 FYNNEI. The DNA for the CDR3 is TGTGCAGGACAGGGAATTAATATGAACACTGAAGCTTTCTTT. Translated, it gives CAGQGINMNTEAFF.

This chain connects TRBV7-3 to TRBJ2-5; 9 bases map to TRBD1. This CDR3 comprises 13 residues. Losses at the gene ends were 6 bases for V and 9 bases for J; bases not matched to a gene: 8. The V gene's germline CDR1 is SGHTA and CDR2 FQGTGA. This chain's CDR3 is CASSQGQGLAQYF. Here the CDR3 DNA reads TGTGCCAGCAGTCAAGGACAGGGGTTGGCCCAGTACTTC.

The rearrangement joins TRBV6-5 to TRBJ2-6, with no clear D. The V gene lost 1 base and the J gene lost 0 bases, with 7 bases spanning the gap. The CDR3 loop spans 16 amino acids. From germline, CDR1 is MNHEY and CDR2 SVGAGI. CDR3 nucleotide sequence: TGTGCCAGCAGTTACTTCCCCTACTCTGGGGCCAACGTCCTGACTTTC. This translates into CASSYFPYSGANVLTF.

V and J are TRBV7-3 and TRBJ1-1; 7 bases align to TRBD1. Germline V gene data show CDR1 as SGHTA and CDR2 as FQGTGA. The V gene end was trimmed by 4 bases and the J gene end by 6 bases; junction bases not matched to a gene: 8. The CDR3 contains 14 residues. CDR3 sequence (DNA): TGTGCCAGCAGCTCGACAGGGCCACAGGCTGAAGCTTTCTTT. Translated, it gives CASSSTGPQAEAFF.

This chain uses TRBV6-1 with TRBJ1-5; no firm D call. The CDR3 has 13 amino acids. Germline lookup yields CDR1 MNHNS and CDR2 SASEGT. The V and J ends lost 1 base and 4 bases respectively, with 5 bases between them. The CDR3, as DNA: TGTGCCAGCAGTGAAGGACTTAATCAGCCCCAGCATTTT. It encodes CASSEGLNQPQHF.